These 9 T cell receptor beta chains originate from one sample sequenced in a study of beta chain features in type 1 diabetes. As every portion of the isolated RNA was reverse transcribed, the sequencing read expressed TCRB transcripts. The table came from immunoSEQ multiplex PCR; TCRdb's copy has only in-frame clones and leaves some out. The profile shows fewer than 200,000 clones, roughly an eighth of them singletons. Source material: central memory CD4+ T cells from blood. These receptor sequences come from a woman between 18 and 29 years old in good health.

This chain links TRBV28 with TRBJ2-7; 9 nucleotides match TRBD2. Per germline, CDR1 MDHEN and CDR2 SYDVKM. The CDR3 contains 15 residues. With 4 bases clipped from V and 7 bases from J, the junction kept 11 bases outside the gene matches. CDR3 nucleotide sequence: TGTGCCAGCAGTTCCCTAGCGGGATTCAACGGTGAGCAGTACTTC. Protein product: CASSSLAGFNGEQYF. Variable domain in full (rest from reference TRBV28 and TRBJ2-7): DVKVTQSSRYLVKRTGEKVFLECVQDMDHENMFWYRQDPGLGLRLIYFSYDVKMKEKGDIPEGYSVSREKKERFSLILESASTNQTSMYLCASSSLAGFNGEQYFGPGTRLTVT.

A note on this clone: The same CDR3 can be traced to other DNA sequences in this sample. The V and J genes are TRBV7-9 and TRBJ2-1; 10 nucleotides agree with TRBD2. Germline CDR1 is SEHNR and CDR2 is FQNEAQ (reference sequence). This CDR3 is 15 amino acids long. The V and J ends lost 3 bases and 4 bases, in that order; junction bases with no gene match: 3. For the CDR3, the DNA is TGTGCCAGCAGCTTCTCTAGCGGGAGTTACAATGAGCAGTTCTTC. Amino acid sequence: CASSFSSGSYNEQFF.

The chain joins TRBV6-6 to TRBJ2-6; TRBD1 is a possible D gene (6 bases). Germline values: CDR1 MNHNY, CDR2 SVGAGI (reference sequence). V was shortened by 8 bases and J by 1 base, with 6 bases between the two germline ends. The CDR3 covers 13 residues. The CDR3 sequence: CASGTSGANVLTF. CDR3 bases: TGTGCCAGCGGGACATCTGGGGCCAACGTCCTGACTTTC.

CDR3 protein: CASLAYTGNTEAFF. CDR3 sequence (DNA): TGTGCCAGCTTAGCATATACAGGGAACACTGAAGCTTTCTTT. This sequence joins TRBV2 and TRBJ1-1; D may be TRBD1 (5 bases). The CDR3 totals 14 residues. The V end lost 8 bases, the J end lost 1 base, and 14 bases lay between the germline ends. Looked up from germline, CDR1 is SNHLY and CDR2 is FYNNEI.

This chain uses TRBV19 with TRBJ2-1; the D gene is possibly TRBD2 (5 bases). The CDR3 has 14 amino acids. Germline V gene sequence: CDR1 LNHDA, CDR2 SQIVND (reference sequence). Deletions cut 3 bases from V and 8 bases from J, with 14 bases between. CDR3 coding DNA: TGTGCCAGTAGTATTGGGTGGCGGGCAGATGAGCAGTTCTTC. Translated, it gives CASSIGWRADEQFF.

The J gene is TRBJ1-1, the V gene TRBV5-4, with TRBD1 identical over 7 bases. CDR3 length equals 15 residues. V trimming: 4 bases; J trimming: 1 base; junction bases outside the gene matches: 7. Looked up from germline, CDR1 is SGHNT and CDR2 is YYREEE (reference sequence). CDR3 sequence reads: CASSQHDRANTEAFF. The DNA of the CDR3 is TGTGCCAGCAGCCAGCACGACAGGGCGAACACTGAAGCTTTCTTT.

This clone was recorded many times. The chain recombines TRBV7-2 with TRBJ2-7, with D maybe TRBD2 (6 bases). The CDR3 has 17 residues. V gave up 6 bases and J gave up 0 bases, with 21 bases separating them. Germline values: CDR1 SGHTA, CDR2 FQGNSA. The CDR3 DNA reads TGTGCCAGCAGTCGTATCACGAGCGGAGGGAGCTCCTACGAGCAGTACTTC. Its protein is CASSRITSGGSSYEQYF.

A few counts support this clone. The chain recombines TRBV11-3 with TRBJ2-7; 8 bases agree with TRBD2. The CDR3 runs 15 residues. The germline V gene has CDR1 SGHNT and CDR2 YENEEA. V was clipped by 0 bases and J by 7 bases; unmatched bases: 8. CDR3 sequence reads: CASSLEAGGRLEQYF. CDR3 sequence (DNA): TGTGCCAGCAGCTTAGAGGCGGGAGGCCGACTGGAGCAGTACTTC.

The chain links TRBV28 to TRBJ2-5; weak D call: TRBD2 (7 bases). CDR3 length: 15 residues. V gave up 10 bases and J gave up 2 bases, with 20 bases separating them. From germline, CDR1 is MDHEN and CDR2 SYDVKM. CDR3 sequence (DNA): TGTGCCACCTCTAGTGGGGGGGCGAGGCAAGAGACCCAGTACTTC. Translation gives CATSSGGARQETQYF.